These 21 T cell receptor beta chains originate from one sample sequenced in a study of early T cells in non-severe SARS-CoV-2 infection. TCRdb re-called the 5' RACE reads through MiXCR, storing one row per CDR3 protein. This sample carries tens of thousands of distinct CDR3 sequences, about 14% of them seen once, and the ten largest clones take around 3.6%. Sequenced material: whole blood, taken at baseline. These receptors were taken from an adult who was a healthcare worker with PCR-confirmed SARS-CoV-2 infection or an uninfected control (not recorded which).

By its share, this clonotype is medium-sized. This chain connects TRBV12-5 to TRBJ2-1, with 8 bases matching TRBD1. The CDR3 loop spans 15 amino acids. V gave up 4 bases and J gave up 5 bases; unmatched junction bases: 7. Looked up from germline, CDR1 is LGHNT and CDR2 is FRNRAP. Here the CDR3 reads CASGSPQGADNEQFF. DNA for the CDR3: TGTGCTAGTGGTTCCCCCCAGGGGGCGGACAATGAGCAGTTCTTC.

This clonotype was picked up a small number of times. The chain carries TRBV20-1 and TRBJ2-7; TRBD1 matches at 8 bases. The germline V gene has CDR1 DFQATT and CDR2 SNEGSKA (reference sequence). The CDR3 loop spans 17 amino acids. Trimming cost V 0 bases and J 3 bases; bases outside gene matches: 13. This CDR3 is CSARDQTPGGRFYEQYF. The CDR3 DNA reads TGCAGTGCTAGAGACCAAACCCCAGGGGGCAGATTCTACGAGCAGTACTTC.

This clonotype was detected only a few times. The chain recombines TRBV2 with TRBJ1-6; D may be TRBD1 (6 bases). The CDR3 sequence is 13 residues long. V was clipped by 11 bases and J by 9 bases, with 17 bases between them. Germline V gene lookup returns CDR1 SNHLY and CDR2 FYNNEI. The CDR3, as DNA: TGTGCCGGAGGGGGAGCCCTGTCTTCACCCCTCCACTTT. The encoded protein is CAGGGALSSPLHF.

The chain employs TRBV18 and TRBJ2-3, with TRBD2 identical over 10 bases. The V and J ends lost 1 base and 11 bases, in that order; junction bases with no gene match: 9. The CDR3 runs to 15 residues. Looked up from germline, CDR1 is KGHSH and CDR2 is LQKENI. CDR3 in DNA: TGTGCCAGCTCACCACGGCTAGCGGGAGTTCTAAGGCAGTATTTT. Amino acid sequence: CASSPRLAGVLRQYF.

The rearrangement links TRBV12-3 or TRBV12-4 to TRBJ1-1; D gene uncertain. The CDR3 extends over 14 amino acids. Deletions cut 2 bases from V and 0 bases from J, with 7 bases between. The CDR3 DNA is TGTGCCAGCAGTTTACGGGGTATGAACACTGAAGCTTTCTTT. Protein sequence: CASSLRGMNTEAFF.

This chain connects TRBV28 to TRBJ2-7, with TRBD2 matching 16 bases. The CDR3 length is 17 residues. Trimming removed 7 bases from V and 9 bases from J; junction bases left unmatched: 15. Germline CDR1 and CDR2: MDHEN and SYDVKM. DNA of the CDR3: TGTGCCAGCAAGTCCGGGACTAGCGGGAGGGCCGGTCGCGGGCAGTACTTC. Its translation is CASKSGTSGRAGRGQYF.

This chain links TRBV18 with TRBJ2-5, with D unresolved. The CDR3 contains 14 residues. V was clipped by 0 bases and J by 2 bases, with 7 bases between them. The germline V gene has CDR1 KGHSH and CDR2 LQKENI. CDR3 sequence: CASSPPTLQETQYF. For the CDR3, the DNA is TGTGCCAGCTCACCACCCACGTTACAAGAGACCCAGTACTTC.

Many counts were recorded for this clonotype. The chain combines TRBV29-1 with TRBJ2-2, with a tentative D call TRBD1 (6 bases). Trimming left V 7 bases short and J 4 bases short, with 10 bases between. The CDR3 contains 12 residues. Germline V lookup: CDR1 SQVTM, CDR2 ANQGSEA. CDR3 protein: CSGGLSTGELFF. The DNA for the CDR3 is TGCAGCGGGGGGCTTAGCACCGGGGAGCTGTTTTTT.

The chain has TRBV7-8 and TRBJ2-3; D is undetermined. Germline V CDR1 and CDR2: SGHVS, FQNEAQ. V lost 0 bases to trimming and J lost 6 bases, with 4 bases between them. This CDR3 has 12 residues. CDR3 amino acids: CASSLALDTQYF. The CDR3, as DNA: TGTGCCAGCAGCTTAGCGCTGGATACGCAGTATTTT. The full variable domain, in which reference TRBV7-8 and TRBJ2-3 provide the parts outside the CDR3, is GAGVSQSPRYKVAKRGQDVALRCDPISGHVSLFWYQQALGQGPEFLTYFQNEAQLDKSGLPSDRFFAERPEGSVSTLKIQRTQQEDSAVYLCASSLALDTQYFGPGTRLTVL.

This clonotype has ten or more counts. This chain connects TRBV9 to TRBJ2-1; D remains ambiguous. V lost 0 bases, J lost 3 bases, and 7 bases lay in between. The CDR3 is 14 amino acids. Germline lookup yields CDR1 SGDLS and CDR2 YYNGEE. DNA for the CDR3: TGTGCCAGCAGCGTAGTTCCGAACTACAATGAGCAGTTCTTC. Encoded protein: CASSVVPNYNEQFF.

This chain's CDR3 is CASSLLLADPYNEQFF. CDR3 DNA sequence: TGTGCCAGCAGTTTATTACTAGCGGACCCCTACAATGAGCAGTTCTTC. The chain has TRBV28 and TRBJ2-1; 8 bases line up with TRBD2. Trimming at V came to 1 base and at J to 2 bases, leaving 4 bases not matched to a gene. This CDR3 has 16 residues. Germline CDR1 is MDHEN and CDR2 is SYDVKM.

The rearrangement joins TRBV5-1 to TRBJ2-3; the D call may be TRBD1 or TRBD2 (5 bases each). Trimming took off 2 bases at V and 2 bases at J, with 9 bases between the two ends. Germline CDR1 SGHRS, CDR2 YFSETQ. The CDR3 length is 14 residues. The CDR3 sequence: CASSFQGATDTQYF. Written as DNA, the CDR3 is TGCGCCAGCAGCTTCCAGGGAGCCACAGATACGCAGTATTTT.

The V call is TRBV24-1, the J call TRBJ2-5; D not resolved. The V and J ends lost 3 bases and 2 bases respectively, with 12 bases between them. CDR1 KGHDR and CDR2 SFDVKD come from the germline V gene. The CDR3 consists of 15 residues. CDR3 bases: TGTGCCACCAGTGATGCCACCGGGCTTCAAGAGACCCAGTACTTC. It codes for CATSDATGLQETQYF.

The chain joins TRBV7-2 to TRBJ2-2; 8 bases line up with TRBD2. Trimming at V came to 4 bases and at J to 7 bases, leaving 11 bases not matched to a gene. Germline loops: CDR1 SGHTA, CDR2 FQGNSA. The CDR3 has 16 residues. The CDR3 DNA is TGTGCCAGCAGCTCCCTTCAAGCGGGAGTCAGCGGGGAGCTGTTTTTT. It codes for CASSSLQAGVSGELFF.

A few counts support this clonotype. The J gene is TRBJ1-5, the V gene TRBV20-1; TRBD1 might be the D (5 bases). The CDR3 runs to 14 residues. The germline V and J ends were trimmed by 5 bases and 0 bases, with 11 bases remaining between them. Germline-derived CDR1 and CDR2 are DFQATT and SNEGSKA (reference sequence). The CDR3 bases are TGCAGTGCTGGGGGAGCAGATAGCAATCAGCCCCAGCATTTT. Amino acid sequence: CSAGGADSNQPQHF.

This chain connects TRBV7-3 to TRBJ2-2; TRBD2 agrees at 8 bases. Germline CDR1 and CDR2: SGHTA and FQGTGA. The CDR3 has 15 amino acids. V lost 5 bases to trimming and J lost 4 bases; unmatched junction nucleotides: 6. In DNA form, the CDR3 reads TGTGCCAGCAGCCTTAGCGGGATCGGCACCGGGGAGCTGTTTTTT. Translated, it gives CASSLSGIGTGELFF.

This clonotype was detected a few times. This chain links TRBV30 with TRBJ1-4; D is undetermined. CDR3 size: 13 residues. Trimming pared 2 bases from V and 4 bases from J, leaving 8 bases between. Germline V gene data show CDR1 as GTSNPN and CDR2 as SVGIG (reference sequence). This CDR3 reads CAWSRPDNEKLFF. In nucleotides, the CDR3 is TGTGCCTGGAGTCGCCCGGATAATGAAAAACTGTTTTTT.

This clonotype came up a few times. The V and J genes are TRBV6-1 and TRBJ1-2; TRBD1 aligns across 7 bases. CDR3 length: 15 residues. The junction had 9 bases not matched to a gene; V was cut back by 7 bases and J by 1 base. Germline values: CDR1 MNHNS, CDR2 SASEGT. In DNA form, the CDR3 reads TGTGCCAGCACCAAGGCTGGGACAGTTAACTATGGCTACACCTTC. Protein: CASTKAGTVNYGYTF.

This clonotype was observed a few times. The chain uses TRBV7-2 and TRBJ2-5, with a weak D call TRBD2 (6 bases). There are 16 residues in the CDR3. Trimming took off 6 bases at V and 4 bases at J, with 21 bases between the two ends. From germline, CDR1 is SGHTA and CDR2 FQGNSA. DNA for the CDR3: TGTGCCAGCAGTTGGGTTTACGGGAGAAGGGGAGAGACCCAGTACTTC. Its translation is CASSWVYGRRGETQYF.

The sample holds a few counts of this clonotype. CDR3 bases: TGTGCCAGCAGCCAACGGGGCGGGATAAGCAATCAGCCCCAGCATTTT. It translates to CASSQRGGISNQPQHF. This chain joins TRBV7-2 and TRBJ1-5; perhaps TRBD1 as D (5 bases). The CDR3 totals 16 residues. The germline V gene encodes CDR1 SGHTA and CDR2 FQGNSA. Trimming pared 5 bases from V and 1 base from J, leaving 15 bases between.

This clonotype was observed a few times. This rearrangement joins TRBV2 to TRBJ2-7, with 8 nucleotides matching TRBD2. Germline CDR1 and CDR2: SNHLY and FYNNEI. V shed 7 bases, J shed 4 bases, and the junction held 6 bases outside the gene matches. The CDR3 totals 13 residues. CDR3 protein: CASNPTSEYEQYF. CDR3 nucleotides: TGTGCCAGCAACCCGACTAGCGAGTACGAGCAGTACTTC.